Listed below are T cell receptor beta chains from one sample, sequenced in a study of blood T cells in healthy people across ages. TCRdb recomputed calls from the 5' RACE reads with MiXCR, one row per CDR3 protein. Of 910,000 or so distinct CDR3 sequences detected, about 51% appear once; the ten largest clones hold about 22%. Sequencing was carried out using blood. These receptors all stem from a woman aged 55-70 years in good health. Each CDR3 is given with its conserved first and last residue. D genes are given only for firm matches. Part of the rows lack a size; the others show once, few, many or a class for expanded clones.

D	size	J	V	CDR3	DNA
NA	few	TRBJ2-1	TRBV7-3	CASSTGGEREQFF	TGTGCCAGCAGCACCGGAGGGGAGAGGGAGCAGTTCTTC
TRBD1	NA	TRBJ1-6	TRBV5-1	CASSLSLQTGGTSPLHF	TGCGCCAGCAGCTTGTCCCTACAGACAGGGGGCACGTCACCCCTCCACTTT
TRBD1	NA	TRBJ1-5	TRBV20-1	CSARDHTGGQPQHF	TGCAGTGCTAGAGATCACACAGGGGGTCAGCCCCAGCATTTT
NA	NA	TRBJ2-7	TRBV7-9	CASSWTADYEQYF	TGTGCCAGCAGCTGGACGGCGGACTACGAGCAGTACTTC
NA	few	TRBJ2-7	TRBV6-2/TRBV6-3	CASRKKDRDTSYEQYF	TGTGCCAGCAGAAAGAAAGACCGGGACACAAGCTACGAGCAGTACTTC
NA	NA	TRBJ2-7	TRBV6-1	CASSGGRQVPYEQYF	TGTGCCAGCAGTGGAGGGAGACAGGTTCCTTACGAGCAGTACTTC
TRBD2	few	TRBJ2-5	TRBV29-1	CSVSSGISETQYF	TGCAGCGTCAGTAGCGGGATTAGTGAGACCCAGTACTTC
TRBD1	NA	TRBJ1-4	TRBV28	CASRGQGWVVPNEKLFF	TGTGCCAGCAGGGGACAGGGCTGGGTTGTCCCTAATGAAAAACTGTTTTTT
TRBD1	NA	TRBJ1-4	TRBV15	CATGTGGRTTNEKLFF	TGTGCCACCGGGACAGGGGGGAGAACAACTAATGAAAAACTGTTTTTT
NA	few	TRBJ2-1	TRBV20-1	CSASGQVDEQFF	TGCAGTGCTAGCGGGCAAGTGGATGAGCAGTTCTTC
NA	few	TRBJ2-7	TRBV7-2	CASSLDRSNSYEQYF	TGTGCCAGCAGCTTGGACAGATCTAACTCCTACGAGCAGTACTTC
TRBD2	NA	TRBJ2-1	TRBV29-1	CSVEASGGDWNEQFF	TGCAGCGTTGAGGCCAGCGGGGGGGATTGGAATGAGCAGTTCTTC
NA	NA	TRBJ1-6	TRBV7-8	CASSSTTSATGSPLHF	TGTGCCAGCAGCTCCACGACGAGTGCTACGGGCTCACCCCTCCACTTT
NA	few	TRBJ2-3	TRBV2	CASSEAAVTDTQYF	TGTGCCAGCAGTGAAGCGGCCGTCACAGATACGCAGTATTTT
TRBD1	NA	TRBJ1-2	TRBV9	CASSVTGGFGGYTF	TGTGCCAGCAGCGTGACAGGGGGCTTCGGTGGCTACACCTTC
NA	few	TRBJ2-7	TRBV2	CASSYTGLTYEQYF	TGTGCCAGCAGTTATACGGGACTTACCTACGAGCAGTACTTC
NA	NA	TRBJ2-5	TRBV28	CASTGGQETQYF	TGTGCCAGCACCGGGGGCCAAGAGACCCAGTACTTC
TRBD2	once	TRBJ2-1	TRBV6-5	CASSKWTSVDNEQFF	TGTGCCAGCAGTAAGTGGACTAGCGTAGACAATGAGCAGTTCTTC